The 6 T cell receptor beta chains below were found in one sample sequenced in a study of T cell responses to AZD1222 COVID-19 vaccine. The assay was immunoSEQ multiplex PCR, and TCRdb's table has in-frame clones only and misses some. The sample has 150,000 to 200,000 clones; 93% are singletons. The sample in question was peripheral blood, obtained on day 0 of AZD1222 vaccination. The receptors come from an adult in good health.

The chain recombines TRBV4-2 with TRBJ1-3; TRBD1 is a possible D gene (5 bases). CDR3 length: 19 amino acids. Germline V lookup: CDR1 LGHNA, CDR2 YNFKEQ. Trimming left V 1 base short and J 2 bases short, with 21 bases between. In DNA form, the CDR3 reads TGTGCCAGCAGCCAAGGAATTAACATTGACAGCCTCCCTGGAAACACCATATATTTT. Amino acids: CASSQGINIDSLPGNTIYF.

The chain has TRBV3-1 (or the pseudogene TRBV3-2) and TRBJ1-4; D not resolved. V lost 1 base, J lost 8 bases, and 8 bases lay in between. There are 13 residues in the CDR3. Per germline, CDR1 LGHDT and CDR2 YNNKEL (reference sequence). DNA of the CDR3: TGTGCCAGCAGCCAAGTTGTTGGAGAAAAACTGTTTTTT. Translating gives CASSQVVGEKLFF.

The gene calls are TRBV6-2 or TRBV6-3 and TRBJ2-7, with a weak D call TRBD2 (6 bases). The CDR3 consists of 14 residues. Germline CDR1 MNHEY, CDR2 SVGEGT. V shed 2 bases and J shed 2 bases, with 10 bases lying between them. The CDR3 nucleotides read TGTGCCAGCAGTTACAGCGGGCCTACCTACGAGCAGTACTTC. Protein product: CASSYSGPTYEQYF.

The chain recombines TRBV5-8 with TRBJ1-3; no clear D. CDR1 is SGHTS, CDR2 YDEGEE, per germline. Trimming pared 3 bases from V and 0 bases from J, leaving 10 bases between. The CDR3 length is 15 residues. The CDR3 DNA reads TGTGCCAGCAGCTCCCGACGATACTCTGGAAACACCATATATTTT. It encodes CASSSRRYSGNTIYF.

The chain uses TRBV7-9 and TRBJ1-1, with D hard to call. Germline V gene sequence: CDR1 SEHNR, CDR2 FQNEAQ (reference sequence). The length of the CDR3 is 11 residues. Trimming left V 1 base short and J 7 bases short, with 4 bases between. In DNA, the CDR3 is TGTGCCAGCAGCTTAGTTGGTGAAGCTTTCTTT. Amino acids: CASSLVGEAFF.

This chain links TRBV11-1 with TRBJ1-2; D gene uncertain. CDR1 and CDR2 (germline): SGHAT, FQDESV (reference sequence). The length of the CDR3 is 14 residues. V lost 5 bases to trimming and J lost 5 bases, with 15 bases between them. The CDR3 coding sequence is TGTGCCAGCAGCCCCTCGGTTCTTCCATATGGCTACACCTTC. Its translation is CASSPSVLPYGYTF.